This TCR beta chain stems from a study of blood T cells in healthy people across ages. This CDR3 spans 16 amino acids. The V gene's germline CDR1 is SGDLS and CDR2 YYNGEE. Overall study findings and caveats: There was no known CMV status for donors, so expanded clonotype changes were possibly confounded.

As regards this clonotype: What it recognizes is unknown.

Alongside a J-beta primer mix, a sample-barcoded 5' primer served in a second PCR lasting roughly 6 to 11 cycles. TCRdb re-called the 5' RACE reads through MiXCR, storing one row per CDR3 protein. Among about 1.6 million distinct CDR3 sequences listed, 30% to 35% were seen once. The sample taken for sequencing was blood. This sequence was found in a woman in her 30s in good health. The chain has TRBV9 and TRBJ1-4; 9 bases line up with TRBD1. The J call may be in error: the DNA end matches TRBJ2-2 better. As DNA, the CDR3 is TGTGCCAGCAACAGGGGGCCTAGCGCCACCTTCGGGGAGCTGTTTTTT. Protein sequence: CASNRGPSATFGELFF.